Described below is a single TCR beta chain sequence and its context. The V gene end was trimmed by 6 bases and the J gene end by 4 bases; junction bases not matched to a gene: 8. The CDR3 consists of 15 residues. CDR1 is MNHEY and CDR2 is SVGAGI in the germline V gene. As originally analysed: Reference gene primer amplification yielded estimated nucleated cell counts. The table came from immunoSEQ multiplex PCR; TCRdb's copy has only in-frame clones and leaves some out. Clonal size and the V and J genes are those of that table, whereas D and trimming came from the DNA. The sample consists of about 64,000 clones, approximately 90% of them appearing once. The sample belongs to a study of blood T cell repertoires in COVID-19.

The chain joins TRBV6-5 to TRBJ1-5, with 8 bases aligning to TRBD1. Material for sequencing was peripheral blood. This TCR derives from a woman over 75 with active COVID-19. CDR3 nucleotide sequence: TGTGCCAGCAGAATTGGTACAGGGGGAAATCAGCCCCAGCATTTT. Its translation is CASRIGTGGNQPQHF.